These 8 T cell receptor beta chains share one sample of origin, sequenced in a study of human T cells and chemical hapten exposure (dated by TCRdb to 2020 to 2023). The method was RACE. TCRdb names NextSeq 500 as the instrument used. TCRdb passed the public sequencing reads through fastp at Q25 and MiXCR, retaining productive beta sequences. CDR3 protein duplicates are merged, each entry listing the most common genes and DNA. The sample includes 25,000 to 35,000 distinct CDR3 sequences, with more than 5% observed a single time. Of the sample, 5% to 7% falls within the top ten clones. The time point label corresponds to: patch test 3, about 24 weeks after DPC sensitization. The sample's treatment or condition label, in plain terms: therapeutic diphenylcyclopropenone sensitization with weekly scalp DPC. The starting material was whole blood, obtained in connection with sensitization to the hapten diphenylcyclopropenone (DPC). Receptor source: a man younger than 45 with alopecia areata. Some clones in this sample may be carry-over from other donors' samples.

This clonotype was seen repeatedly, ten times or more. This chain links TRBV29-1 with TRBJ2-1; 7 bases fit TRBD2. Germline assignment: CDR1 SQVTM and CDR2 ANQGSEA. The V segment lost 1 base and the J segment 10 bases; nucleotides outside the gene matches: 7. The CDR3 is 13 residues long. CDR3 protein: CSVEGAGAREQFF. CDR3 nucleotide sequence: TGCAGCGTTGAAGGGGCGGGAGCCCGAGAGCAGTTCTTC.

This clonotype was seen at least ten times. V gene TRBV11-2 combines with J gene TRBJ2-1; D possibly corresponds to TRBD2 (6 bases). CDR3 length equals 15 residues. Trimming removed 5 bases from V and 8 bases from J, with 19 bases in between. Per germline, CDR1 SGHAT and CDR2 FQNNGV. The CDR3 DNA sequence: TGTGCCAGCAGCCCTGGGGCCTCAGCGGGCGATGAGCAGTTCTTC. Translation: CASSPGASAGDEQFF.

The rearrangement uses TRBV5-5 and TRBJ2-7; TRBD1 agrees at 7 bases. The CDR3 loop spans 13 amino acids. CDR1 and CDR2 (germline): SGHKS, YYEKEE (reference sequence). V lost 2 bases to trimming and J lost 4 bases; unmatched junction nucleotides: 3. The CDR3 DNA reads as TGTGCCAGCAGCTTTCACAGGGGATACGAGCAGTACTTC. Translation: CASSFHRGYEQYF. Variable domain in full (rest from reference TRBV5-5 and TRBJ2-7): DAGVTQSPTHLIKTRGQQVTLRCSPISGHKSVSWYQQVLGQGPQFIFQYYEKEERGRGNFPDRFSARQFPNYSSELNVNALLLGDSALYLCASSFHRGYEQYFGPGTRLTVT.

There are many counts of this clonotype. The V call is TRBV5-1, the J call TRBJ2-2; no clear D. The V end lost 5 bases, the J end lost 3 bases, and 5 bases lay between the germline ends. This CDR3 spans 12 amino acids. Germline CDR1 SGHRS, CDR2 YFSETQ. For the CDR3, the DNA is TGCGCCAGCAGTCGTGACACCGGGGAGCTGTTTTTT. Translated, it gives CASSRDTGELFF.

At least ten counts were recorded for this clonotype. The rearrangement links TRBV9 to TRBJ2-3, with D perhaps matching TRBD2 (6 bases). Germline V CDR1 and CDR2: SGDLS, YYNGEE. Trimming shortened V by 1 base and J by 4 bases, and 13 bases separated the two germline ends. This CDR3 contains 15 residues. CDR3 region: CASSVTPLAPDTQYF. The CDR3 DNA sequence: TGTGCCAGCAGCGTAACCCCACTAGCACCAGATACGCAGTATTTT.

This clonotype appeared many times. An end of the junction differs from the germline gene, which may be a read error. The chain couples TRBV7-6 to TRBJ2-7; TRBD2 matches 11 bases. Germline V CDR1 and CDR2: SGHVS, FNYEAQ. The CDR3 sequence is 14 residues long. Here the CDR3 reads CASSIAGGPYEQYF. CDR3 bases: TGTGCCAGCAGCATAGCGGGAGGGCCCTACGAGCAGTACTTC.

This clonotype was counted many times. V gene TRBV11-2 combines with J gene TRBJ2-5, with 9 bases lining up with TRBD2. Germline values: CDR1 SGHAT, CDR2 FQNNGV. This CDR3 is 17 amino acids long. The V segment lost 0 bases and the J segment 1 base; nucleotides outside the gene matches: 6. In DNA form, the CDR3 reads TGTGCCAGCAGCTTAGATAGGGCGACTAGCGGCCAAGAGACCCAGTACTTC. Protein product: CASSLDRATSGQETQYF.

This clonotype was found many times. The V and J genes are TRBV18 and TRBJ1-5; D perhaps matches TRBD1 (5 bases). Germline V gene data show CDR1 as KGHSH and CDR2 as LQKENI. This CDR3 has 18 residues. With 4 bases removed from V and 1 base from J, the gap between germline ends came to 20 bases. The CDR3 protein is CASSLGGESKESNQPQHF. CDR3 coding DNA: TGTGCCAGCTCACTTGGGGGGGAGAGCAAGGAGAGCAATCAGCCCCAGCATTTT.